A selection of T cell receptor beta chains follows, all from one sample in a study of blood T cell repertoires in COVID-19. Produced via immunoSEQ multiplex PCR; TCRdb's table is partial and in-frame only. Of 20,000 to 25,000 clones listed, 80% to 90% are singletons. Sequencing input: peripheral blood. The receptors were gathered from a man aged 50-60 years with active COVID-19. Both conserved end residues are part of each CDR3. The D gene is left open where the match is weak. Size values are once, few and many counts, or a class for expanded clones, and some rows have none.

abundance: NA
v_gene: TRBV6-5
d_gene: NA
j_gene: TRBJ2-5
CDR3nt: TGTGCCAGCAGCCGCGGGAACGGGCAAGAGACCCAGTACTTC
CDR3aa: CASSRGNGQETQYF

abundance: NA
v_gene: TRBV5-8
d_gene: TRBD2
j_gene: TRBJ2-3
CDR3nt: TGTGCCAGCAGCTTTTTTGTGACAAGATCCGGGAGGAGCGGGGTAGCTACGCAGTATTTT
CDR3aa: CASSFFVTRSGRSGVATQYF

abundance: NA
v_gene: TRBV2
d_gene: NA
j_gene: TRBJ2-1
CDR3nt: TGTGCCAGCAGTGAAGCGGGGGGGCAGAGCGATGAGCAGTTCTTC
CDR3aa: CASSEAGGQSDEQFF

abundance: NA
v_gene: TRBV2
d_gene: TRBD1
j_gene: TRBJ2-4
CDR3nt: TGTGCCAGCAAACGTCAGGGGGCGGCCAAAAACATTCAGTACTTC
CDR3aa: CASKRQGAAKNIQYF

abundance: few
v_gene: TRBV5-1
d_gene: NA
j_gene: TRBJ2-7
CDR3nt: TGCGCCAGCAGGAGTAGCGCCCCACAGTATTACGAGCAGTACTTC
CDR3aa: CASRSSAPQYYEQYF

abundance: NA
v_gene: TRBV9
d_gene: NA
j_gene: TRBJ1-5
CDR3nt: TGTGCCAGCAGCCCCTCGGGGGGCAATCAGCCCCAGCATTTT
CDR3aa: CASSPSGGNQPQHF

abundance: NA
v_gene: TRBV20-1
d_gene: NA
j_gene: TRBJ1-4
CDR3nt: TGCAGTGGGGGGGACGGGGAACTGTTTTTT
CDR3aa: CSGGDGELFF

abundance: NA
v_gene: TRBV5-1
d_gene: NA
j_gene: TRBJ2-1
CDR3nt: TGCGCCAGCAGAACAGGGATAAATGAGCAGTTCTTC
CDR3aa: CASRTGINEQFF

abundance: NA
v_gene: TRBV12-3/TRBV12-4
d_gene: NA
j_gene: TRBJ2-1
CDR3nt: TGTGCCAGCGGGGGGAACTCCTACAATGAGCAGTTCTTC
CDR3aa: CASGGNSYNEQFF

abundance: NA
v_gene: TRBV7-2
d_gene: NA
j_gene: TRBJ2-3
CDR3nt: TGTGCCAGCAGCCCGAAGAGCGTAAATACGCAGTATTTT
CDR3aa: CASSPKSVNTQYF

abundance: NA
v_gene: TRBV25-1
d_gene: NA
j_gene: TRBJ1-6
CDR3nt: TGTGCCAGCAGTGAATCTGGTACAGGGAGTAATTCACCCCTCCACTTT
CDR3aa: CASSESGTGSNSPLHF

abundance: NA
v_gene: TRBV2
d_gene: TRBD1
j_gene: TRBJ1-1
CDR3nt: TGTGCCAGCAGTGAATTGGGACAGGGGGTCGAAGCTTTCTTT
CDR3aa: CASSELGQGVEAFF

abundance: NA
v_gene: TRBV7-2
d_gene: TRBD2
j_gene: TRBJ2-5
CDR3nt: TGTGCCAGCAGCTTGGGGGGGGTGGAGACCCAGTACTTC
CDR3aa: CASSLGGVETQYF

abundance: NA
v_gene: TRBV15
d_gene: NA
j_gene: TRBJ2-5
CDR3nt: TGTGCCACCAGCACTGGACAGGAGGGGGAGACCCAGTACTTC
CDR3aa: CATSTGQEGETQYF

abundance: few
v_gene: TRBV9
d_gene: NA
j_gene: TRBJ1-2
CDR3nt: TGTGCCAGCAGCGTAGTTACAGGGTCTCGGTATGGCTACACCTTC
CDR3aa: CASSVVTGSRYGYTF

abundance: NA
v_gene: TRBV9
d_gene: TRBD1
j_gene: TRBJ1-2
CDR3nt: TGTGCCAGCAGTCGGACAGGGCCCAACCTATATGGCTACACCTTC
CDR3aa: CASSRTGPNLYGYTF

abundance: NA
v_gene: TRBV19
d_gene: NA
j_gene: TRBJ1-1
CDR3nt: TGTGCCAGTAGTATTGGACTGGGGGGAACTGAAGCTTTCTTT
CDR3aa: CASSIGLGGTEAFF

abundance: NA
v_gene: TRBV4-1
d_gene: NA
j_gene: TRBJ2-5
CDR3nt: TGCGCCAGCAGCCAAGATCGGGGGATGGCAGGGATTGTAGAGACCCAGTACTTC
CDR3aa: CASSQDRGMAGIVETQYF

abundance: NA
v_gene: TRBV6-6
d_gene: TRBD1
j_gene: TRBJ1-1
CDR3nt: TGTGCCAGCAGCTACCGGGACAGAAAAGCTTTCTTT
CDR3aa: CASSYRDRKAFF

abundance: NA
v_gene: TRBV30
d_gene: NA
j_gene: TRBJ2-7
CDR3nt: TGTGCCTGGAGTGTACAGGCAGCCTACGAGCAGTACTTC
CDR3aa: CAWSVQAAYEQYF

abundance: NA
v_gene: TRBV6-6
d_gene: TRBD1
j_gene: TRBJ1-2
CDR3nt: TGTGCCAGCAGTCCGCGGACAGGGGGAAGCTCTCCGGGCTACACCTTC
CDR3aa: CASSPRTGGSSPGYTF

abundance: few
v_gene: TRBV7-2
d_gene: TRBD1
j_gene: TRBJ1-5
CDR3nt: TGTGCCAGCAGCATTGGACAGGGCCAAAATCAGCCCCAGCATTTT
CDR3aa: CASSIGQGQNQPQHF

abundance: NA
v_gene: TRBV19
d_gene: TRBD1
j_gene: TRBJ1-4
CDR3nt: TGTGCCAGTAGTTGGGACAGGGTGTCGACTAATGAAAAACTGTTTTTT
CDR3aa: CASSWDRVSTNEKLFF

abundance: few
v_gene: TRBV7-8
d_gene: NA
j_gene: TRBJ1-1
CDR3nt: TGTGCCAGCAGCTCGGAGGGGGGGGTGGGTAAAAACACTGAAGCTTTCTTT
CDR3aa: CASSSEGGVGKNTEAFF

abundance: NA
v_gene: TRBV19
d_gene: NA
j_gene: TRBJ2-1
CDR3nt: TGTGCCAGTAGTCCCCTGACTAACTACAATGAGCAGTTCTTC
CDR3aa: CASSPLTNYNEQFF

abundance: NA
v_gene: TRBV19
d_gene: NA
j_gene: TRBJ1-3
CDR3nt: TGTGCCAGTAGTATGAGGTCCCACTCTGGAAACACCATATATTTT
CDR3aa: CASSMRSHSGNTIYF

abundance: NA
v_gene: TRBV4-1
d_gene: TRBD1
j_gene: TRBJ2-2
CDR3nt: TGCGCCACCGCCGGGACAGGGTTGGTCGGGGAGCTGTTTTTT
CDR3aa: CATAGTGLVGELFF

abundance: NA
v_gene: TRBV5-4
d_gene: TRBD1
j_gene: TRBJ2-7
CDR3nt: TGTGCCAGCAGCTCCGGGACAGACATTTCCTACGAGCAGTACTTC
CDR3aa: CASSSGTDISYEQYF

abundance: once
v_gene: TRBV5-1
d_gene: NA
j_gene: TRBJ2-4
CDR3nt: TGCGCCAGCAGCTTGGAAGGGGTTAAAAACATTCAGTACTTC
CDR3aa: CASSLEGVKNIQYF

abundance: NA
v_gene: TRBV6-2/TRBV6-3
d_gene: NA
j_gene: TRBJ2-5
CDR3nt: TGTGCCAGCAGTGCGGACTTCCAAGAGACCCAGTACTTC
CDR3aa: CASSADFQETQYF

abundance: NA
v_gene: TRBV7-3
d_gene: TRBD2
j_gene: TRBJ2-1
CDR3nt: TGTGCCAGCAGCTTAGCTGGCGGGGGAACGAATGAGCAGTTCTTC
CDR3aa: CASSLAGGGTNEQFF

abundance: once
v_gene: TRBV19
d_gene: TRBD2
j_gene: TRBJ2-3
CDR3nt: TGTGCCAGTAACCCGGGACTAGCGGGGGGCCTTACAGATACGCAGTATTTT
CDR3aa: CASNPGLAGGLTDTQYF

abundance: NA
v_gene: TRBV5-6
d_gene: TRBD1
j_gene: TRBJ1-2
CDR3nt: TGTGCCAGCAGCTGGGGGGACAGAGTTAACTATGGCTACACCTTC
CDR3aa: CASSWGDRVNYGYTF

abundance: once
v_gene: TRBV2
d_gene: TRBD2
j_gene: TRBJ2-5
CDR3nt: TGTGCCAGCAAGGATAGCGGGGAAGAGACCCAGTACTTC
CDR3aa: CASKDSGEETQYF

abundance: NA
v_gene: TRBV12-5
d_gene: NA
j_gene: TRBJ2-5
CDR3nt: TGTGCTAGTGAAACGAAACGGGGTAGTGGAGAGACCCAGTACTTC
CDR3aa: CASETKRGSGETQYF

abundance: NA
v_gene: TRBV6-8
d_gene: TRBD1
j_gene: TRBJ2-1
CDR3nt: TGTGCCAGCAGTTACTCCACAGGGGGCCCCAATGAGCAGTTCTTC
CDR3aa: CASSYSTGGPNEQFF

abundance: once
v_gene: TRBV6-2/TRBV6-3
d_gene: NA
j_gene: TRBJ1-5
CDR3nt: TGTGCCAGCAGCCTCCGGGAAGAGCCCCAGCATTTT
CDR3aa: CASSLREEPQHF

abundance: NA
v_gene: TRBV7-2
d_gene: NA
j_gene: TRBJ1-6
CDR3nt: TGTGCCAGCAGCTTCGTCGGACTTAGTTCACCCCTCCACTTT
CDR3aa: CASSFVGLSSPLHF

abundance: NA
v_gene: TRBV6-6
d_gene: NA
j_gene: TRBJ2-5
CDR3nt: TGTGCCAGCAGGCCCAGCCAAGCCGGGGAGACCCAGTACTTC
CDR3aa: CASRPSQAGETQYF

abundance: NA
v_gene: TRBV19
d_gene: TRBD2
j_gene: TRBJ2-2
CDR3nt: TGTGCCAGTAGTATAGCGAGCGGGGGCAACGGGGAGCTGTTTTTT
CDR3aa: CASSIASGGNGELFF

abundance: NA
v_gene: TRBV10-3
d_gene: TRBD2
j_gene: TRBJ2-1
CDR3nt: TGTGCCATCAGTGATTCCGGACTAGCCAATGAGCAGTTCTTC
CDR3aa: CAISDSGLANEQFF

abundance: once
v_gene: TRBV5-6
d_gene: NA
j_gene: TRBJ1-2
CDR3nt: TGTGCCAGCAGCTTGGCAGGGAATAACTATGGCTACACCTTC
CDR3aa: CASSLAGNNYGYTF

abundance: NA
v_gene: TRBV15
d_gene: NA
j_gene: TRBJ1-6
CDR3nt: TGTGCCACCAGCAGAGATCTCGGGAGCTATGCCTATAATTCACCCCTCCACTTT
CDR3aa: CATSRDLGSYAYNSPLHF

abundance: NA
v_gene: TRBV4-1
d_gene: TRBD1
j_gene: TRBJ1-3
CDR3nt: TGCGCCAGCAGCCGACAGGGCTTAGCTGGAAACACCATATATTTT
CDR3aa: CASSRQGLAGNTIYF

abundance: once
v_gene: TRBV23-1
d_gene: NA
j_gene: TRBJ1-5
CDR3nt: TGCGCCAGCAGTCGGTGGCTCCAGCATTTT
CDR3aa: CASSRWLQHF

abundance: NA
v_gene: TRBV5-6
d_gene: NA
j_gene: TRBJ1-5
CDR3nt: TGTGCCAGCAGCTTCTCTTTCGGAGAGAATCAGCCCCAGCATTTT
CDR3aa: CASSFSFGENQPQHF

abundance: NA
v_gene: TRBV30
d_gene: NA
j_gene: TRBJ1-1
CDR3nt: TGTGCCTGGATACCCTGGCCCCCTAACAGGGCTCTGGGCACTGAAGCTTTCTTT
CDR3aa: CAWIPWPPNRALGTEAFF

abundance: NA
v_gene: TRBV7-8
d_gene: TRBD1
j_gene: TRBJ2-1
CDR3nt: TGTGCCAGCAGCCCACTGACAGGGTTCGATCGTGAGCAGTTCTTC
CDR3aa: CASSPLTGFDREQFF

abundance: NA
v_gene: TRBV6-5
d_gene: TRBD1
j_gene: TRBJ2-7
CDR3nt: TGTGCCAGCAGCGGGACAGACCCCTACGAGCAGTACTTC
CDR3aa: CASSGTDPYEQYF